One TCR beta chain is described in this entry. Germline assignment: CDR1 DFQATT and CDR2 SNEGSKA (reference sequence). Trimming cost V 5 bases and J 0 bases; bases outside gene matches: 10. The CDR3 runs 16 residues. One entry per CDR3 protein results from TCRdb running MiXCR on the RT-PCR reads. The table shows hundreds of thousands of distinct CDR3 sequences, with more than 13% occurring only once. This sequence was found in a female donor in good health, serving as a healthy control. The chain uses TRBV20-1 and TRBJ2-3; 8 bases map to TRBD2. The sequenced sample was memory CD4+ T cells from blood. CDR3 amino acids: CSAGGRTSGSTDTQYF. The CDR3 region has the DNA TGCAGTGCTGGAGGCCGAACTAGCGGTAGCACAGATACGCAGTATTTT.